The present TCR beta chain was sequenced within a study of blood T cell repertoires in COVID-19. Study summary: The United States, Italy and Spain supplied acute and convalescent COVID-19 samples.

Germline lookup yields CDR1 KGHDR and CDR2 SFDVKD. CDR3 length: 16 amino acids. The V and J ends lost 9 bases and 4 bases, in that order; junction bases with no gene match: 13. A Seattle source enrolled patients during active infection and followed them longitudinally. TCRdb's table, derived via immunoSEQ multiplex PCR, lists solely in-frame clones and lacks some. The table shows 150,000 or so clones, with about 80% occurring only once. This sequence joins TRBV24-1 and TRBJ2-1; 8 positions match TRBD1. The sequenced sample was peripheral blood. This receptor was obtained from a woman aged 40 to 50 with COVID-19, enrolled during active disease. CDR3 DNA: TGTGCCACCGAATCTGACGACAGGGGCGGTTACAATGAGCAGTTCTTC. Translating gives CATESDDRGGYNEQFF.